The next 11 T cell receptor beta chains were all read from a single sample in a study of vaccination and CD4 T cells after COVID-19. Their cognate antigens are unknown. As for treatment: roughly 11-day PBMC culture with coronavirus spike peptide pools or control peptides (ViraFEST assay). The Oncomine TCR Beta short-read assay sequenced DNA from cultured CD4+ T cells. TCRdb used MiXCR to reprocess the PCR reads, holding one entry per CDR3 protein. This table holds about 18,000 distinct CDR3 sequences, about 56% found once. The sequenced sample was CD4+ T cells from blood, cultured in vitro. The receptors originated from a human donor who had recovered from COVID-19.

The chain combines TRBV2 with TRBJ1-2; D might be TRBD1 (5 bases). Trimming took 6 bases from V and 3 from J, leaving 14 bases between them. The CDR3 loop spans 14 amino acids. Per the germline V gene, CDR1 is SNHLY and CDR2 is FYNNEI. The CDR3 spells CASRVERGDYGYTF. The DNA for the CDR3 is TGTGCCAGCAGGGTCGAGAGGGGCGACTATGGCTACACCTTC. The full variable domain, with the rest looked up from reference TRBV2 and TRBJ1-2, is EPEVTQTPSHQVTQMGQEVILRCVPISNHLYFYWYRQILGQKVEFLVSFYNNEISEKSEIFDDQFSVERPDGSNFTLKIRSTKLEDSAMYFCASRVERGDYGYTFGSGTRLTVV.

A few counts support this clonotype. The CDR3 nucleotides read TGTGCCACCAGTGATTTGCTACCGACAGGGAACTATGGCTACACCTTC. It is translated as CATSDLLPTGNYGYTF. The chain is built from TRBV24-1 and TRBJ1-2, with 7 bases that match TRBD1. The germline CDR1 and CDR2 sequences are KGHDR and SFDVKD. The CDR3 consists of 16 residues. V lost 0 bases and J lost 2; bases outside the gene matches: 5.

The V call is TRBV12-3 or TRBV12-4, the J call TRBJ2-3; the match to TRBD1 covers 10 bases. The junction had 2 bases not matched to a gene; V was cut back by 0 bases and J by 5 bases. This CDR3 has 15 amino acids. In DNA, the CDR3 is TGTGCCAGCAGTTTAGCGACAGGGGGCAAAGATACGCAGTATTTT. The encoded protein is CASSLATGGKDTQYF.

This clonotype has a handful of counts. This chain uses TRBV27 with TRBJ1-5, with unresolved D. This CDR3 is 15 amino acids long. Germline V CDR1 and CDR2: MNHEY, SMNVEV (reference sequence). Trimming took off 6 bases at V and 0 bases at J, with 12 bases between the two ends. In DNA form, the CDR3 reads TGTGCCAGCAGCCGAGGACCGGTTAGCAATCAGCCCCAGCATTTT. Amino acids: CASSRGPVSNQPQHF.

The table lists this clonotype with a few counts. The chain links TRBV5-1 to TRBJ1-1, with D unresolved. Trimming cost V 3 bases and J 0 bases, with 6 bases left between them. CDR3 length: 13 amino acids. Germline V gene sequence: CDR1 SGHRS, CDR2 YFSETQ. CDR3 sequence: CASSSTLNTEAFF. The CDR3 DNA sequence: TGCGCCAGCAGCTCAACACTGAACACTGAAGCTTTCTTT.

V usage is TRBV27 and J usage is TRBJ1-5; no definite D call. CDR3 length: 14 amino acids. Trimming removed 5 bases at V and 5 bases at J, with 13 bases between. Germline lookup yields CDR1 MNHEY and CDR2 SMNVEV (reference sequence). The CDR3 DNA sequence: TGTGCCAGCAGTCCATTGGTGGCGGATCAGCCCCAGCATTTT. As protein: CASSPLVADQPQHF.

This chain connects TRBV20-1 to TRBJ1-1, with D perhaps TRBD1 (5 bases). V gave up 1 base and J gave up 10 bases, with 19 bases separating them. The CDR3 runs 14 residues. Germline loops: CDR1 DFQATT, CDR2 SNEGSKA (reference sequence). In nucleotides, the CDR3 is TGCAGTGCTAGAGTGAACAGGCAACCATCGGGAGCTTTCTTT. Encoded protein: CSARVNRQPSGAFF.

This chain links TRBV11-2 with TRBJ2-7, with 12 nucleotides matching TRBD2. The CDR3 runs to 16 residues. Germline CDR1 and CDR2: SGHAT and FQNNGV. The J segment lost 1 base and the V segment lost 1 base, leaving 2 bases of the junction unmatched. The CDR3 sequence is CASSLGLAGVSYEQYF. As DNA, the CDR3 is TGTGCCAGCAGCTTAGGACTAGCGGGAGTATCCTACGAGCAGTACTTC. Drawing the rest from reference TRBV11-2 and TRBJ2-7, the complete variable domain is EAGVAQSPRYKIIEKRQSVAFWCNPISGHATLYWYQQILGQGPKLLIQFQNNGVVDDSQLPKDRFSAERLKGVDSTLKIQPAKLEDSAVYLCASSLGLAGVSYEQYFGPGTRLTVT.

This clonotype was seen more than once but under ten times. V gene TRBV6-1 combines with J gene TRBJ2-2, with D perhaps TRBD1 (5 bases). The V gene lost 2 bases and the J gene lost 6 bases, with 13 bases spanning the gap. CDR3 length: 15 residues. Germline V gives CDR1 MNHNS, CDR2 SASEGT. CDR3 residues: CASSEFKGWAGELFF. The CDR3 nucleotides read TGTGCCAGCAGTGAATTTAAGGGGTGGGCCGGGGAGCTGTTTTTT.

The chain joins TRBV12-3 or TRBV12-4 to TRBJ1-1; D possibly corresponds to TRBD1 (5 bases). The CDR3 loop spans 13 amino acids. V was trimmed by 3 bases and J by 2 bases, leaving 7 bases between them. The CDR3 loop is CASSFQGNTEAFF. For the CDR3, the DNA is TGTGCCAGCAGTTTCCAGGGAAACACTGAAGCTTTCTTT.

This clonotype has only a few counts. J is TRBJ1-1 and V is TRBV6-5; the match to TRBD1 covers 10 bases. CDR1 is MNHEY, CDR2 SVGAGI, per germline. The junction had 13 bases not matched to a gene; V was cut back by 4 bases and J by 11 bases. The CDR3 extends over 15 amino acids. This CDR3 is CASSFRTGGNGAAFF. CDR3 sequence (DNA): TGTGCCAGCAGTTTTAGGACAGGGGGTAATGGCGCGGCTTTCTTT.